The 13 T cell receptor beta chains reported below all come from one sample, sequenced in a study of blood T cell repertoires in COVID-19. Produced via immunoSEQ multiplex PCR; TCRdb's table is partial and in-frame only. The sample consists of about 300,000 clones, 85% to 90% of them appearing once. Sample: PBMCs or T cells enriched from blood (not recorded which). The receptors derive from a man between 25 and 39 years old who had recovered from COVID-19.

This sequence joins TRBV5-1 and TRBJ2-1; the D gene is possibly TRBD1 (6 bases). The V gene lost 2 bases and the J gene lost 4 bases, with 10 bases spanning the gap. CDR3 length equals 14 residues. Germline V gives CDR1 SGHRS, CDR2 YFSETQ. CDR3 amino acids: CASSFGTQYNEQFF. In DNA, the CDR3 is TGCGCCAGCAGCTTCGGGACACAATACAATGAGCAGTTCTTC. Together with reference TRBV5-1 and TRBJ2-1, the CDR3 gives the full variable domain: KAGVTQTPRYLIKTRGQQVTLSCSPISGHRSVSWYQQTPGQGLQFLFEYFSETQRNKGNFPGRFSGRQFSNSRSEMNVSTLELGDSALYLCASSFGTQYNEQFFGPGTRLTVL.

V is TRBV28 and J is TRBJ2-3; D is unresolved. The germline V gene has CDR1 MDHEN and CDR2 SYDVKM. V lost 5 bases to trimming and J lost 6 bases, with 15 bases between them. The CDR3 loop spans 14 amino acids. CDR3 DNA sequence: TGTGCCAGCAGTCCTGAAGAGGCCCGGGATACGCAGTATTTT. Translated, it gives CASSPEEARDTQYF.

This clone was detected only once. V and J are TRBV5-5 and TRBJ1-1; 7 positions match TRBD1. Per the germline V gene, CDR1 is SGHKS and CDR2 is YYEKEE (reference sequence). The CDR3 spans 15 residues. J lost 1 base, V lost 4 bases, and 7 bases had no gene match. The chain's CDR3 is CASSPRGLENTEAFF. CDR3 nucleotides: TGTGCCAGCAGCCCTAGGGGGCTCGAGAACACTGAAGCTTTCTTT.

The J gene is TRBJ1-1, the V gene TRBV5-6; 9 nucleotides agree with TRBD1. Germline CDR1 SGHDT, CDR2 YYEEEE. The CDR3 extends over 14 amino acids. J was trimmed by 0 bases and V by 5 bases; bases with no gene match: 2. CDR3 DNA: TGTGCCAGCAGTTGGACAGGGGTGAACACTGAAGCTTTCTTT. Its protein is CASSWTGVNTEAFF.

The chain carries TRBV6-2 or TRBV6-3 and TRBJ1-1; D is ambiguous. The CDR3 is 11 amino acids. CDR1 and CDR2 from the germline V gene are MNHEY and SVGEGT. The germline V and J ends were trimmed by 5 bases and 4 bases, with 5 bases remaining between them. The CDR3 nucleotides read TGTGCCAGCAGTCTCGTCACTGAAGCTTTCTTT. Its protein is CASSLVTEAFF.

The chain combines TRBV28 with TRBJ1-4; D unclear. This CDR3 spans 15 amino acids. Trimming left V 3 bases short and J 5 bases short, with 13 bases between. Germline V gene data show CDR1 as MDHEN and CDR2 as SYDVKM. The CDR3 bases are TGTGCCAGCAGTTTCGCTGCGGGGTCAAATGAAAAACTGTTTTTT. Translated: CASSFAAGSNEKLFF.

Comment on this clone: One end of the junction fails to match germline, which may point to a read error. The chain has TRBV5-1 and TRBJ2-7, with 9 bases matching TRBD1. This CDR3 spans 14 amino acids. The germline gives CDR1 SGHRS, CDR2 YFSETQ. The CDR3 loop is CASCLTGGPYEQYF. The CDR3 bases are TGCGCCAGCTGCTTGACAGGGGGTCCCTACGAGCAGTACTTC.

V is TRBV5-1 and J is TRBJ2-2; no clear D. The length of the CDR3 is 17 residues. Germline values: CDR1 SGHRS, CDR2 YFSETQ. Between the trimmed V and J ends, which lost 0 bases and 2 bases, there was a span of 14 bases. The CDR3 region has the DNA TGCGCCAGCAGCTTGGGGGTAGCTCCTCCTAACACCGGGGAGCTGTTTTTT. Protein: CASSLGVAPPNTGELFF.

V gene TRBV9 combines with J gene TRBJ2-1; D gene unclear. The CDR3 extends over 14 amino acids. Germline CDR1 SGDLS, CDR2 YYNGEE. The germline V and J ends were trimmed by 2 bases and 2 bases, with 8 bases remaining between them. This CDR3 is CASSVRLAYNEQFF. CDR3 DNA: TGTGCCAGCAGCGTGCGCCTCGCCTACAATGAGCAGTTCTTC.

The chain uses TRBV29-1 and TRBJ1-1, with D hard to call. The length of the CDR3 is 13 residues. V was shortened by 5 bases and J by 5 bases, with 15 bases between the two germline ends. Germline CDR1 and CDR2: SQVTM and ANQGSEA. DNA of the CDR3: TGCAGCGTTCACAGCACTAGGTGGACTGAAGCTTTCTTT. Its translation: CSVHSTRWTEAFF.

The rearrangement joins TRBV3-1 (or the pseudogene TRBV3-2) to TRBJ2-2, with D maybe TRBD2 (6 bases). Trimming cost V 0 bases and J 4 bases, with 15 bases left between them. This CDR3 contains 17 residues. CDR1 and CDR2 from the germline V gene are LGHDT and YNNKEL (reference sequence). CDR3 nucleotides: TGTGCCAGCAGCCAAGATTGGGCGGGGTACAGCACCGGGGAGCTGTTTTTT. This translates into CASSQDWAGYSTGELFF.

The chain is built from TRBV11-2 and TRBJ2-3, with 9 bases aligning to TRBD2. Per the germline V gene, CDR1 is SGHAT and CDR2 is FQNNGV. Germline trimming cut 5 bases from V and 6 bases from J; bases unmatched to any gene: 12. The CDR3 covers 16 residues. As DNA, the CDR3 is TGTGCCAGCAGCCCCGGGACTAGCATCCGCTATGATACGCAGTATTTT. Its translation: CASSPGTSIRYDTQYF.

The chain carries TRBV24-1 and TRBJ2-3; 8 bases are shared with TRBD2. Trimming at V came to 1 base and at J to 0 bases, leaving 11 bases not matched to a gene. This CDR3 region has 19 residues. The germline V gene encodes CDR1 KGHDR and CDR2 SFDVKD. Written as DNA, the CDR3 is TGTGCCACCAGTGATTTTGAGTCGGTCGGGAGGGGAAGCACAGATACGCAGTATTTT. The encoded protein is CATSDFESVGRGSTDTQYF.